One sample yielded the 16 T cell receptor beta chains listed below, sequenced in a study of spatial heterogeneity in lung cancer (dated by TCRdb to between 2018 and 2021). Libraries were made using 5' RACE. Sequencing was carried out with a NextSeq 500. TCRdb ran its own pipeline on the public reads, namely fastp trimming at Q25 and MiXCR clone calling, and kept in-frame beta chains. Entries that share a CDR3 protein sequence are merged under the most common genes and DNA. In all, the sample holds about 90,000 distinct CDR3 sequences, and 7% to 9% of those were seen once. The ten biggest clones cover less than 8.5% of the sample. The label giving this sample's time point can be read as: sample taken at primary tumor resection. Whole RNA extracted from tumor and nontumor lung tissue, or from cryopreserved PBMC samples, was used for TCR sequencing without cell sorting. The source material was PBMCs, sampled at surgery. Receptors originate from a male donor with early-stage non-small cell lung cancer.

J is TRBJ1-5 and V is TRBV12-2. TRBV12-2 is designated a pseudogene. This CDR3 has 17 amino acids. DNA for the CDR3: TGTGCAAGTCGCCCCGAACCGGGCCCCATGGGCAATCAGCCCCAGCATTTT. This gives the protein CASRPEPGPMGNQPQHF.

This clonotype is classed as large. The junction shows a germline mismatch at one end, possibly a read error. V is TRBV3-1 and J is TRBJ2-1; 8 bases align to TRBD1. The CDR3 sequence is 15 residues long. Germline values: CDR1 LGHDT, CDR2 YNNKEL (reference sequence). CDR3 nucleotides: TGTGCCAGCAGCTTAGAAGGGACAGGCTACCATGAGCAGTTCTTC. Translated, it gives CASSLEGTGYHEQFF.

This clonotype was found a few times. J is TRBJ1-6 and V is TRBV20-1, with a weak D call TRBD1 (5 bases). Germline-derived CDR1 and CDR2 are DFQATT and SNEGSKA (reference sequence). The CDR3 spans 16 residues. V was cut by 3 bases and J by 0 bases, with 12 bases left in between. This CDR3 reads CSARAGGSSYNSPLHF. DNA for the CDR3: TGCAGTGCTAGGGCCGGGGGGAGCTCCTATAATTCACCCCTCCACTTT.

The V gene is TRBV2, the J gene TRBJ1-1; 8 positions match TRBD1. The germline CDR1 and CDR2 sequences are SNHLY and FYNNEI. V trimming: 4 bases; J trimming: 5 bases; junction bases outside the gene matches: 15. The CDR3 covers 17 residues. CDR3 DNA sequence: TGTGCCAGCAGTGGTGACAGGGGACGCACCCGGAATACTGAAGCTTTCTTT. Translated: CASSGDRGRTRNTEAFF. Using reference TRBV2 and TRBJ1-1 for the parts outside the CDR3, the full variable domain is EPEVTQTPSHQVTQMGQEVILRCVPISNHLYFYWYRQILGQKVEFLVSFYNNEISEKSEIFDDQFSVERPDGSNFTLKIRSTKLEDSAMYFCASSGDRGRTRNTEAFFGQGTRLTVV.

At least ten counts were recorded for this clonotype. The rearrangement joins TRBV5-5 to TRBJ2-2; 10 bases are shared with TRBD1. The J segment lost 5 bases and the V segment lost 3 bases, leaving 4 bases of the junction unmatched. CDR1 is SGHKS, CDR2 YYEKEE, per germline (reference sequence). This CDR3 contains 15 residues. The CDR3 sequence is CASSWDRGGTGELFF. CDR3 in DNA: TGTGCCAGCAGCTGGGACAGGGGCGGAACCGGGGAGCTGTTTTTT. Full variable domain (missing parts from reference TRBV5-5 and TRBJ2-2): DAGVTQSPTHLIKTRGQQVTLRCSPISGHKSVSWYQQVLGQGPQFIFQYYEKEERGRGNFPDRFSARQFPNYSSELNVNALLLGDSALYLCASSWDRGGTGELFFGEGSRLTVL.

This clonotype occurred a few times. This rearrangement joins TRBV5-1 to TRBJ2-7, with D perhaps TRBD1 (5 bases). CDR1 SGHRS and CDR2 YFSETQ come from the germline V gene. This CDR3 is 14 amino acids long. V was clipped by 0 bases and J by 6 bases, with 13 bases between them. The CDR3 DNA reads TGCGCCAGCAGCTTGGTTGTAGTAGGGGCCGAGCAGTACTTC. Encoded protein: CASSLVVVGAEQYF.

This sequence joins TRBV3-1 and TRBJ2-5, with D uncertain. V was shortened by 2 bases and J by 3 bases, with 4 bases between the two germline ends. Germline lookup yields CDR1 LGHDT and CDR2 YNNKEL (reference sequence). The CDR3 is made up of 12 amino acids. Here the CDR3 reads CASSQYEETQYF. CDR3 DNA sequence: TGTGCCAGCAGCCAATATGAAGAGACCCAGTACTTC.

A few counts support this clonotype. The chain couples TRBV28 to TRBJ1-4; no reliable D call. Deletions cut 4 bases from V and 3 bases from J, with 15 bases between. Germline CDR1 and CDR2: MDHEN and SYDVKM. This CDR3 spans 16 amino acids. The CDR3 spells CASSSIGVGPNEKLFF. CDR3 DNA sequence: TGTGCCAGCAGTTCGATTGGGGTCGGCCCTAATGAAAAACTGTTTTTT.

V and J are TRBV20-1 and TRBJ2-3, with TRBD2 identical over 15 bases. The germline V gene has CDR1 DFQATT and CDR2 SNEGSKA (reference sequence). V lost 5 bases and J lost 0; bases outside the gene matches: 9. This CDR3 has 18 amino acids. The DNA for the CDR3 is TGCAGTGCTTCTCGGACTAGCGGGGGGGCCTCTAGCACAGATACGCAGTATTTT. It codes for CSASRTSGGASSTDTQYF.

The rearrangement links TRBV5-1 to TRBJ2-2, with 9 positions matching TRBD2. V shed 4 bases and J 5 bases; nucleotides not matched to a gene: 9. In germline, CDR1 is SGHRS, CDR2 YFSETQ. This CDR3 has 16 residues. Written as DNA, the CDR3 is TGCGCCAGCAGCCCCCTAGCGGGGCCGGAGACCGGGGAGCTGTTTTTT. Translating it yields CASSPLAGPETGELFF.

This clonotype came up a few times. The junction departs from germline at one end; a sequencing error may be responsible. The V and J genes are TRBV6-2 or TRBV6-3 and TRBJ1-5; D gene unclear. The CDR3 extends over 12 amino acids. Germline loops: CDR1 MNHEY, CDR2 SVGEGT. The CDR3 DNA follows: TGTGCCAGCAAGGATAGCAATCGGCCCCAGCATTTT. This codes for CASKDSNRPQHF.

This clonotype appeared a few times. The chain carries TRBV28 and TRBJ1-3; unclear D gene. Germline CDR1 reads MDHEN; CDR2 reads SYDVKM. The CDR3 length is 13 residues. The V end lost 7 bases, the J end lost 0 bases, and 7 bases lay between the germline ends. As DNA, the CDR3 is TGTGCCAGCATGCAGAGCTCTGGAAACACCATATATTTT. Its translation is CASMQSSGNTIYF.

This clonotype was observed a handful of times. This rearrangement joins TRBV20-1 to TRBJ2-1; 7 positions agree with TRBD1. V shed 3 bases and J 8 bases; nucleotides not matched to a gene: 16. Germline CDR1 is DFQATT and CDR2 is SNEGSKA (reference sequence). This CDR3 comprises 16 residues. The CDR3 is CSARGPGQRAVHEQFF. The CDR3 DNA sequence: TGCAGTGCTAGGGGACCGGGACAGAGGGCCGTGCATGAGCAGTTCTTC.

This clonotype was found a few times. The chain combines TRBV6-2 or TRBV6-3 with TRBJ2-5; D perhaps matches TRBD1 (5 bases). This CDR3 is built from 15 residues. The V end lost 4 bases, the J end lost 3 bases, and 15 bases lay between the germline ends. The germline V gene encodes CDR1 MNHEY and CDR2 SVGEGT. CDR3 amino acids: CASSSLRQKEETQYF. The CDR3 nucleotides are TGTGCCAGCAGTTCCTTGAGACAGAAGGAAGAGACCCAGTACTTC.

This clonotype has more than one count but fewer than ten. The chain joins TRBV19 to TRBJ2-1, with 10 bases that match TRBD1. The CDR3 contains 14 residues. Per the germline V gene, CDR1 is LNHDA and CDR2 is SQIVND (reference sequence). The J segment lost 8 bases and the V segment lost 6 bases, leaving 7 bases of the junction unmatched. CDR3 in amino acids: CASRDRGQGYEQFF. The CDR3 bases are TGTGCCAGTAGGGACAGGGGACAGGGGTATGAGCAGTTCTTC.

The rearrangement links TRBV7-9 to TRBJ1-4, with D possibly being TRBD1 (5 bases). Trimming took off 1 base at V and 5 bases at J, with 11 bases between the two ends. From germline, CDR1 is SEHNR and CDR2 FQNEAQ (reference sequence). The CDR3 has 15 residues. The CDR3 sequence is CASSLGDSPNEKLFF. The DNA of the CDR3 is TGTGCCAGCAGCTTAGGTGACAGCCCAAATGAAAAACTGTTTTTT.